The 15 T cell receptor beta chains in this list originate from one sample, sequenced in a study of human T cells and chemical hapten exposure. Total RNA was extracted from unfractionated whole blood. TCRdb recomputed calls from the 5' RACE reads with MiXCR, one row per CDR3 protein. The sample lists about 140,000 distinct CDR3 sequences; around 4% were seen once. All receptors derive from a female donor in good health.

This clonotype occurred a few times. This chain uses TRBV7-9 with TRBJ2-1, with 13 bases matching TRBD2. This CDR3 has 16 amino acids. After removal of 1 base from V and 10 bases from J, the junction contained 7 bases not matched to a gene. The germline gives CDR1 SEHNR, CDR2 FQNEAQ (reference sequence). The CDR3 loop reads CASSLGLAGGPGEQFF. The CDR3, as DNA: TGTGCCAGCAGCTTAGGACTAGCGGGGGGCCCGGGGGAGCAGTTCTTC.

This clonotype was counted many times. The rearrangement links TRBV6-1 to TRBJ2-3; 9 bases fit TRBD2. CDR1 MNHNS and CDR2 SASEGT come from the germline V gene. CDR3 size: 15 residues. Germline trimming cut 4 bases from V and 4 bases from J; bases unmatched to any gene: 6. CDR3 sequence reads: CASSGAGGLSDTQYF. As DNA, the CDR3 is TGTGCCAGCAGTGGGGCGGGGGGGCTTTCAGATACGCAGTATTTT.

This clonotype showed up many times. The chain combines TRBV24-1 with TRBJ1-5; possibly TRBD1 for D (6 bases). CDR3 length equals 12 residues. Trimming took off 6 bases at V and 8 bases at J, with 10 bases between the two ends. Per the germline V gene, CDR1 is KGHDR and CDR2 is SFDVKD. Here the CDR3 reads CATSNRAEPQHF. DNA of the CDR3: TGTGCCACCAGTAACAGGGCGGAGCCCCAGCATTTT.

There are many counts of this clonotype. The CDR3 DNA reads as TGCAGTGCTATCGTCTCTTCCTACAATGAGCAGTTCTTC. Residues: CSAIVSSYNEQFF. The chain combines TRBV20-1 with TRBJ2-1; D not resolved. The CDR3 totals 13 residues. Germline assignment: CDR1 DFQATT and CDR2 SNEGSKA (reference sequence). Trimming left V 4 bases short and J 1 base short, with 8 bases between.

This clonotype was seen many times. This rearrangement joins TRBV10-3 to TRBJ2-1; 7 bases align to TRBD2. Germline CDR1 ENHRY, CDR2 SYGVKD. The V gene end was trimmed by 2 bases and the J gene end by 4 bases; junction bases not matched to a gene: 5. The CDR3 length is 15 residues. CDR3 DNA sequence: TGTGCCATCAGTGAGAGGGAGGGAACTTACAATGAGCAGTTCTTC. Translating it yields CAISEREGTYNEQFF.

This chain joins TRBV5-6 and TRBJ1-6; D uncertain. Trimming took off 5 bases at V and 11 bases at J, with 14 bases between the two ends. The CDR3 extends over 13 amino acids. CDR1 is SGHDT and CDR2 is YYEEEE in the germline V gene. The CDR3 loop reads CASRYGRTAPLHF. CDR3 bases: TGTGCCAGCAGATATGGACGGACTGCACCCCTCCACTTT.

This clonotype has a handful of counts. V is TRBV11-3 and J is TRBJ2-3; TRBD1 is a possible D gene (5 bases). CDR3 length: 15 residues. V lost 5 bases, J lost 4 bases, and 16 bases lay in between. Germline CDR1 SGHNT, CDR2 YENEEA. The CDR3 nucleotides read TGTGCCAGCAGCCAAGGGGCTAGTAATGCAGATACGCAGTATTTT. Translated, it gives CASSQGASNADTQYF.

This clonotype was seen at least ten times. V is TRBV29-1 and J is TRBJ1-5; 8 nucleotides line up with TRBD1. The J segment lost 1 base and the V segment lost 6 bases, leaving 2 bases of the junction unmatched. The CDR3 consists of 13 residues. Germline values: CDR1 SQVTM, CDR2 ANQGSEA. Written as DNA, the CDR3 is TGCAGCGTGGCAGGGGGCAGCAATCAGCCCCAGCATTTT. Residues: CSVAGGSNQPQHF.

This clonotype was seen many times. The chain carries TRBV7-3 and TRBJ1-1; 7 bases match TRBD1. V lost 1 base to trimming and J lost 5 bases; unmatched junction nucleotides: 7. Germline V gene data show CDR1 as SGHTA and CDR2 as FQGTGA. The CDR3 contains 15 residues. The CDR3 sequence: CASSLKGRGWTEAFF. The DNA of the CDR3 is TGTGCCAGCAGCTTAAAAGGCAGGGGGTGGACTGAAGCTTTCTTT.

This clonotype was counted only a few times. The chain couples TRBV6-2 or TRBV6-3 to TRBJ2-5; D is uncertain. In germline, CDR1 is MNHEY, CDR2 SVGEGT. Trimming took 0 bases from V and 2 from J, leaving 4 bases between them. The length of the CDR3 is 13 residues. The CDR3 DNA follows: TGTGCCAGCAGTTACTCGAGACAAGAGACCCAGTACTTC. Translating gives CASSYSRQETQYF.

This clonotype occurred many times. The rearrangement joins TRBV4-3 to TRBJ2-7, with D unclear. This CDR3 region has 15 residues. The germline V and J ends were trimmed by 1 base and 1 base, with 11 bases remaining between them. The germline V gene has CDR1 LGHNA and CDR2 YSLEER. CDR3 sequence reads: CASSQGAQDSYEQYF. The CDR3, as DNA: TGCGCCAGCAGCCAAGGGGCTCAGGATTCCTACGAGCAGTACTTC.

The sample holds many counts of this clonotype. V gene TRBV12-3 or TRBV12-4 combines with J gene TRBJ1-1; a possible D gene is TRBD1 (6 bases). Trimming took off 6 bases at V and 5 bases at J, with 10 bases between the two ends. The CDR3 totals 12 residues. For the CDR3, the DNA is TGTGCCAGCAGCCGAGGGGGGACTGAAGCTTTCTTT. This codes for CASSRGGTEAFF.

Ten or more counts support this clonotype. This rearrangement joins TRBV29-1 to TRBJ2-5; D is ambiguous. V was cut by 4 bases and J by 1 base, with 4 bases left in between. This CDR3 has 11 residues. Germline CDR1 is SQVTM and CDR2 is ANQGSEA. The DNA for the CDR3 is TGCAGCGTTGTCCTCCAAGAGACCCAGTACTTC. Its protein is CSVVLQETQYF.

The rearrangement links TRBV12-3 or TRBV12-4 to TRBJ2-1, with 10 bases aligning to TRBD1. After removal of 4 bases from V and 6 bases from J, the junction contained 6 bases not matched to a gene. The CDR3 is 15 amino acids. The chain's CDR3 is CASSSTGGRSNEQFF. CDR3 nucleotide sequence: TGTGCCAGCAGTTCGACAGGGGGCAGGAGCAATGAGCAGTTCTTC.

The chain recombines TRBV4-2 with TRBJ2-3, with 14 positions matching TRBD2. The junction had 6 bases not matched to a gene; V was cut back by 1 base and J by 6 bases. Per germline, CDR1 LGHNA and CDR2 YNFKEQ. This CDR3 spans 17 amino acids. The CDR3 sequence is CASSQGLAGGLVDTQYF. The DNA of the CDR3 is TGTGCCAGCAGCCAAGGACTAGCGGGGGGGCTGGTGGATACGCAGTATTTT.